This TCR beta chain was sequenced during a study of T cell responses to AZD1222 COVID-19 vaccine. The germline V gene encodes CDR1 LNHDA and CDR2 SQIVND (reference sequence). V gave up 5 bases and J gave up 7 bases, with 14 bases separating them. This CDR3 spans 14 amino acids. Sequencing was performed with immunoSEQ multiplex PCR; in TCRdb, only in-frame clones are kept and a portion is missing. The sample consists of about 120,000 clones, 70% to 90% of them appearing once. On this clone itself: Its antigen is as yet unknown.

Study-wide results and limits: Spike-specific TCR breadth and depth went up after people got two AZD1222 doses.

The chain recombines TRBV19 with TRBJ1-4; TRBD1 might be the D (5 bases). This receptor was taken from an adult in good health. The sequences come from peripheral blood, collected on day 0 of AZD1222 vaccination. The CDR3 sequence is CASSSRGGGEKLFF. CDR3 coding DNA: TGTGCCAGTAGTTCCCGGGGGGGAGGTGAAAAACTGTTTTTT.